This passage covers 17 T cell receptor beta chains from one sample sequenced in a study of CXCR3-negative and CXCR3-positive naive CD8 T cells. The authors prepared UMI-labeled TRB cDNA libraries by 5' RACE. TCRdb reprocessed the 5' RACE reads; each CDR3 protein has one entry and no DNA is given. Found here are under 70,000 distinct CDR3 sequences; the top ten clones hold 4% to 5.5%. Study outcomes and limitations: CXCR3-negative naive cells had less hydrophobic TRB CDR3s than did CXCR3-positive naive cells.

These receptors lack a known antigen. The sample taken for sequencing was naive CXCR3+ CD8+ T cells from blood. The subset: CD45RO-CCR7+CD27+CD95- naive CD8+ T cells expressing CXCR3 (TNR3+). These receptors were collected from a human donor in good health. Some clones in this sample may be carry-over from other donors' samples.

The chain is built from TRBV11-1 and TRBJ1-1. Germline lookup yields CDR1 SGHAT and CDR2 FQDESV (reference sequence). The CDR3 has 15 residues. CDR3 amino acids: CASSFDDGTLDEAFF.

This chain uses TRBV12-3 or TRBV12-4 with TRBJ2-3; the TCRdb call, TRBD1, lacks DNA for checking. The CDR3 sequence is 16 residues long. The CDR3 sequence is CASRKTGGAGTDTQYF.

V gene TRBV29-1 combines with J gene TRBJ2-3; the TCRdb D gene call, TRBD1, has no DNA to confirm it. Germline CDR1 reads SQVTM; CDR2 reads ANQGSEA. The CDR3 length is 13 residues. The CDR3 here is CSVEQGSTDTQYF.

The chain couples TRBV13 to TRBJ2-1; TCRdb proposes TRBD1, but this gene call is untestable without DNA. Germline assignment: CDR1 PRHDT and CDR2 FYEKMQ (reference sequence). The CDR3 has 17 residues. The CDR3 sequence is CASSFPSGTGPFNEQFF. Combining the CDR3 with reference TRBV13 and TRBJ2-1 gives the whole variable domain AAGVIQSPRHLIKEKRETATLKCYPIPRHDTVYWYQQGPGQDPQFLISFYEKMQSDKGSIPDRFSAQQFSDYHSELNMSSLELGDSALYFCASSFPSGTGPFNEQFFGPGTRLTVL.

The chain is built from TRBV7-9 and TRBJ2-7; the D call of TRBD2 rests on TCRdb alone, since no DNA is present to check it. CDR1 is SEHNR, CDR2 FQNEAQ, per germline (reference sequence). The CDR3 totals 12 residues. The CDR3 protein is CASSLGDFLAYF.

The rearrangement uses TRBV15 and TRBJ2-2; TCRdb's D gene call, TRBD2, goes unchecked for lack of DNA. The CDR3 runs to 12 residues. Germline V gene lookup returns CDR1 LNHNV and CDR2 YYDKDF (reference sequence). This chain's CDR3 is CAIELREGELFF. Looking up the rest from reference TRBV15 and TRBJ2-2 gives the full variable domain: DAMVIQNPRYQVTQFGKPVTLSCSQTLNHNVMYWYQQKSSQAPKLLFHYYDKDFNNEADTPDNFQSRRPNTSFCFLDIRSPGLGDTAMYLCAIELREGELFFGEGSRLTVL.

J is TRBJ2-7 and V is TRBV9. The CDR3 has 16 residues. In germline, CDR1 is SGDLS, CDR2 YYNGEE. CDR3 region: CASSLAATPVSYEQYF.

This rearrangement joins TRBV7-6 to TRBJ2-1; with no DNA, the TCRdb D assignment of TRBD1 cannot be verified. The germline V gene encodes CDR1 SGHVS and CDR2 FNYEAQ. The CDR3 sequence is 18 residues long. The CDR3 here is CASTLAQPGGASYNEQFF.

The gene calls are TRBV29-1 and TRBJ1-2; the TCRdb D gene call, TRBD1, has no DNA to confirm it. The CDR3 has 12 amino acids. CDR1 and CDR2 from the germline V gene are SQVTM and ANQGSEA. CDR3 in amino acids: CSVKTEGSGYTF.

The chain is built from TRBV29-1 and TRBJ1-2. The CDR3 loop spans 11 amino acids. Germline V gene lookup returns CDR1 SQVTM and CDR2 ANQGSEA. Here the CDR3 reads CSVATDYGYTF.

The rearrangement joins TRBV27 to TRBJ1-1; the D call of TRBD1 rests on TCRdb alone, since no DNA is present to check it. The CDR3 sequence is 15 residues long. Germline CDR1 and CDR2: MNHEY and SMNVEV (reference sequence). CDR3 loop: CASSSEGTGSTEAFF.

The chain carries TRBV7-2 and TRBJ2-5. This CDR3 spans 12 amino acids. Per the germline V gene, CDR1 is SGHTA and CDR2 is FQGNSA. CDR3 protein: CASSRGQETQYF.

V usage is TRBV4-1 and J usage is TRBJ2-6; the TCRdb call, TRBD1, lacks DNA for checking. Germline lookup yields CDR1 MGHRA and CDR2 YSYEKL. The CDR3 has 16 amino acids. The CDR3 here is CASSLNPGNGANVLTF.

This chain links TRBV10-3 with TRBJ2-7. The CDR3 loop spans 14 amino acids. Germline lookup yields CDR1 ENHRY and CDR2 SYGVKD. CDR3: CAISESPDSYEQYF.

The chain couples TRBV7-9 to TRBJ2-7; no DNA is available, so the TRBD1 call from TCRdb remains unchecked. Germline CDR1 SEHNR, CDR2 FQNEAQ (reference sequence). The CDR3 runs 14 residues. CDR3 sequence reads: CASSPDRGAYEQYF.

This rearrangement joins TRBV29-1 to TRBJ1-1. Germline lookup yields CDR1 SQVTM and CDR2 ANQGSEA. There are 13 residues in the CDR3. The CDR3 is CSVELDRNTEAFF.

The chain recombines TRBV29-1 with TRBJ2-2. Germline V gene sequence: CDR1 SQVTM, CDR2 ANQGSEA. The CDR3 contains 15 residues. The CDR3 here is CSVLTRGSNTGELFF.